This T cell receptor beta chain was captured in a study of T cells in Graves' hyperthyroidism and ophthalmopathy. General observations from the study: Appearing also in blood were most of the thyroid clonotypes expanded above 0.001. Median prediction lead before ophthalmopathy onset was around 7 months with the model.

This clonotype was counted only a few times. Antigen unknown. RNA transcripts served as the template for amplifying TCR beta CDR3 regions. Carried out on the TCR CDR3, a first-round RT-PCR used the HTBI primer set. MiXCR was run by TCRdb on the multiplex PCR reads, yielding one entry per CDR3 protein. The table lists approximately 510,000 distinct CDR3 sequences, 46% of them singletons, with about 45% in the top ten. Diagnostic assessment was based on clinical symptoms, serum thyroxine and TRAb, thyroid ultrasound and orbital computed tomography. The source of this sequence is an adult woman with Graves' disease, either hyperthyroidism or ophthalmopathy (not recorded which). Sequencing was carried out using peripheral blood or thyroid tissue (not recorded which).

Here the CDR3 reads CASSLPGRGYTF. Written as DNA, the CDR3 is TGTGCCAGCAGTCTTCCGGGGCGAGGCTACACCTTC. J is TRBJ1-2 and V is TRBV7-2; possible D gene TRBD1, 5 bases. The CDR3 is 12 amino acids. The germline V gene encodes CDR1 SGHTA and CDR2 FQGNSA. V lost 6 bases and J lost 8, with 13 bases in between. Based on the CDR3 plus reference TRBV7-2 and TRBJ1-2, the full variable domain is GAGVSQSPSNKVTEKGKDVELRCDPISGHTALYWYRQSLGQGLEFLIYFQGNSAPDKSGLPSDRFSAERTGGSVSTLTIQRTQQEDSAVYLCASSLPGRGYTFGSGTRLTVV.